This T cell receptor beta chain was captured in a study of T cell responses to AZD1222 COVID-19 vaccine. Doses given second, at about 4 or about 12 weeks, were pooled. With V trimmed by 6 bases and J by 2 bases, 7 bases remained unmatched. This CDR3 is built from 15 residues. From germline, CDR1 is KGHSH and CDR2 LQKENI. Broader study findings: Among spike-specific TCRs, nearly half reportedly target unmutated variant regions. Baseline serostatus was positive in only a handful of AZD1222 recipients.

Regarding this clone: Antigen unknown.

This table comes from immunoSEQ multiplex PCR, and its TCRdb copy is limited to in-frame clones, with some not included. The table lists about 150,000 clones, 80% to 90% of them singletons. The chain is built from TRBV18 and TRBJ2-7; 10 nucleotides line up with TRBD2. Sample: peripheral blood, taken 28 days after the second AZD1222 dose. The sequence was collected from an adult who received the AZD1222 COVID-19 vaccine. The CDR3 here is CASSPGLAGAYEQYF. Written as DNA, the CDR3 is TGTGCCAGCTCCCCCGGGCTAGCGGGAGCCTACGAGCAGTACTTC.